Reported below is one T cell receptor (beta chain). The CDR3 runs to 13 residues. Between the trimmed V and J ends, which lost 1 base and 5 bases, there was a span of 8 bases. CDR1 and CDR2 (germline): SGHVS, FQNEAQ. This sample was taken from a study of chemoradiotherapy in HPV16-positive cancers. TCRdb keeps only in-frame clones here, not all; method: immunoSEQ multiplex PCR. The sample has some 5,000 clones, 85% to 95% seen once. The chain recombines TRBV7-8 with TRBJ1-2; D gene unclear. The sample was acquired from a patient who underwent chemoradiotherapy. The source is a human donor with HPV-associated anogenital cancer. The CDR3 spells CASSLGQGYGYTF. The CDR3 DNA reads as TGTGCCAGCAGCTTAGGCCAAGGATATGGCTACACCTTC.